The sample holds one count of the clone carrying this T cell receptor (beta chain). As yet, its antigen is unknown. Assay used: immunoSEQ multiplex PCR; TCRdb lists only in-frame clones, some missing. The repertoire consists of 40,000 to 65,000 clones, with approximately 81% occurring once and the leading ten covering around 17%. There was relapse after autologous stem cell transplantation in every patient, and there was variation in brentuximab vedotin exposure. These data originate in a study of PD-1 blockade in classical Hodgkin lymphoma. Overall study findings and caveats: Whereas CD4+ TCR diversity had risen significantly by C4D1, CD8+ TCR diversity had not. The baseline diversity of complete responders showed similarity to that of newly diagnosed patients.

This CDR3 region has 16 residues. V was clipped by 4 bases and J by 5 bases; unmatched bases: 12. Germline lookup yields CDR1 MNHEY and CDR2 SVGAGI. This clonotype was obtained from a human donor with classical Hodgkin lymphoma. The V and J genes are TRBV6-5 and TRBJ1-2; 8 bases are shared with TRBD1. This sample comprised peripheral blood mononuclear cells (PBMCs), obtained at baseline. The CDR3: CASSSPRQGATYGYTF. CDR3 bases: TGTGCCAGCAGTTCGCCCCGGCAGGGGGCTACATATGGCTACACCTTC.